One sample yielded the 18 T cell receptor beta chains listed below, sequenced in a study of early T cells in non-severe SARS-CoV-2 infection. One entry per CDR3 protein results from TCRdb running MiXCR on the 5' RACE reads. This table has 100,000 to 120,000 distinct CDR3 sequences, around an eighth appearing once. The source was whole blood, collected at baseline. Receptors were obtained from an adult who was a healthcare worker with PCR-confirmed SARS-CoV-2 infection or an uninfected control (not recorded which).

The chain combines TRBV29-1 with TRBJ2-1, with a weak D call TRBD1 (5 bases). CDR1 and CDR2 (germline): SQVTM, ANQGSEA. V shed 8 bases and J shed 5 bases, with 13 bases lying between them. The CDR3 spans 12 residues. CDR3: CSPQGLDNEQFF. As DNA, the CDR3 is TGCAGCCCCCAGGGTCTGGACAATGAGCAGTTCTTC.

This clonotype was picked up a small number of times. The chain uses TRBV5-6 and TRBJ1-2; possible D gene TRBD1, 5 bases. This CDR3 spans 14 amino acids. The germline V and J ends were trimmed by 1 base and 4 bases, with 11 bases remaining between them. The germline V gene has CDR1 SGHDT and CDR2 YYEEEE. The CDR3 region has the DNA TGTGCCAGCAGCTTGTACAGGTCCCCCTATGGCTACACCTTC. Amino acids: CASSLYRSPYGYTF.

The chain has TRBV28 and TRBJ2-7; 9 bases agree with TRBD1. Germline CDR1 MDHEN, CDR2 SYDVKM. Unmatched junction bases numbered 6, after V lost 3 bases and J lost 3 bases. The CDR3 consists of 15 residues. CDR3 bases: TGTGCCAGCAGTTTTGGGGGGACAGGGAACTACGAGCAGTACTTC. Encoded protein: CASSFGGTGNYEQYF.

This clonotype was picked up many times. The rearrangement joins TRBV20-1 to TRBJ2-5; D perhaps matches TRBD1 (5 bases). The CDR3 covers 13 residues. CDR1 and CDR2 from the germline V gene are DFQATT and SNEGSKA (reference sequence). V shed 5 bases and J shed 4 bases, with 14 bases lying between them. Here the CDR3 reads CSAPLLRGETQYF. The CDR3 DNA is TGCAGTGCTCCTCTGTTAAGGGGAGAGACCCAGTACTTC.

The table lists this clonotype with a few counts. The J gene is TRBJ2-3, the V gene TRBV5-1, with D unclear. Germline CDR1 and CDR2: SGHRS and YFSETQ. Trimming left V 2 bases short and J 4 bases short, with 11 bases between. The CDR3 sequence is 14 residues long. In nucleotides, the CDR3 is TGCGCCAGCAGCTTACAGTGGCGAGCAGATACGCAGTATTTT. Translation gives CASSLQWRADTQYF.

The chain links TRBV20-1 to TRBJ1-2; D is uncertain. This CDR3 is 13 amino acids long. V dropped 0 bases and J dropped 7 bases, with 12 bases sitting between them. CDR1 and CDR2 from the germline V gene are DFQATT and SNEGSKA (reference sequence). The CDR3 is CSARDFRGFGYTF. CDR3 nucleotides: TGCAGTGCTAGAGATTTTCGAGGGTTTGGCTACACCTTC.

This clonotype came up many times. The chain couples TRBV5-1 to TRBJ1-2; a weak D match, TRBD1 (6 bases). Germline V gives CDR1 SGHRS, CDR2 YFSETQ. This CDR3 has 13 amino acids. Trimming stripped 4 bases from V and 6 bases from J, with 13 bases between. CDR3 nucleotide sequence: TGCGCCAGCAGCCCCACAGGGACCCATGGCTACACCTTC. Translated: CASSPTGTHGYTF.

DNA for the CDR3: TGTGCCATCAGCGACTGGACAGGAGTGAACACTGAAGCTTTCTTT. It yields the protein CAISDWTGVNTEAFF. The chain links TRBV10-3 to TRBJ1-1; 7 bases align to TRBD1. In germline, CDR1 is ENHRY, CDR2 SYGVKD. The CDR3 runs to 15 residues. With V trimmed by 6 bases and J by 0 bases, 7 bases remained unmatched.

This clonotype was found a few times. CDR3 nucleotide sequence: TGCAGTGCCCAATACCGCACAGATACGCAGTATTTT. Amino acids: CSAQYRTDTQYF. The gene calls are TRBV20-1 and TRBJ2-3; D gene unclear. This CDR3 is built from 12 residues. Trimming stripped 6 bases from V and 1 base from J, with 8 bases between. CDR1 DFQATT and CDR2 SNEGSKA come from the germline V gene (reference sequence).

This clonotype was detected only a few times. The chain joins TRBV12-3 or TRBV12-4 to TRBJ2-1, with unresolved D. V was cut by 3 bases and J by 8 bases, with 5 bases left in between. CDR3 length: 11 residues. The CDR3 region is CASSFLHEQFF. CDR3 coding DNA: TGTGCCAGCAGTTTTTTACATGAGCAGTTCTTC.

This sequence joins TRBV9 and TRBJ2-5, with D hard to call. The CDR3 length is 13 residues. The germline V and J ends were trimmed by 4 bases and 0 bases, with 7 bases remaining between them. Germline CDR1 SGDLS, CDR2 YYNGEE. CDR3 in DNA: TGTGCCAGCAGCCCCAGGTACCAAGAGACCCAGTACTTC. This sequence encodes CASSPRYQETQYF. The entire variable domain, with the rest obtained from reference TRBV9 and TRBJ2-5, is as follows: DSGVTQTPKHLITATGQRVTLRCSPRSGDLSVYWYQQSLDQGLQFLIQYYNGEERAKGNILERFSAQQFPDLHSELNLSSLELGDSALYFCASSPRYQETQYFGPGTRLLVL.

This clonotype was seen a handful of times. DNA for the CDR3: TGTGCCAGCAGCTTACTGGGAGCAACCGGGGAGCTGTTTTTT. Its translation: CASSLLGATGELFF. V is TRBV7-2 and J is TRBJ2-2; weak D call: TRBD2 (5 bases). Germline CDR1 is SGHTA and CDR2 is FQGNSA. The CDR3 is 14 amino acids. V lost 2 bases and J lost 5, with 9 bases in between.

V and J are TRBV12-5 and TRBJ1-5; D uncertain. Germline CDR1 is LGHNT and CDR2 is FRNRAP. Trimming left V 5 bases short and J 7 bases short, with 12 bases between. The CDR3 sequence is 13 residues long. The CDR3 reads CASGPPLGQPQHF. CDR3 nucleotides: TGTGCTAGTGGTCCCCCCCTTGGGCAGCCCCAGCATTTT.

The chain employs TRBV5-1 and TRBJ1-5, with D unclear. Germline lookup yields CDR1 SGHRS and CDR2 YFSETQ. The CDR3 extends over 13 amino acids. V lost 1 base and J lost 4, with 6 bases in between. The CDR3 DNA is TGCGCCAGCAGCTTGTCCAGTAATCAGCCCCAGCATTTT. Its translation: CASSLSSNQPQHF.

In its sample, this clonotype was seen many times. The chain couples TRBV7-8 to TRBJ2-2; D tentatively reads TRBD1 or TRBD2 (5 bases each). Germline CDR1 reads SGHVS; CDR2 reads FQNEAQ. The CDR3 is 16 amino acids. Trimming stripped 3 bases from V and 7 bases from J, with 18 bases between. The CDR3 nucleotides are TGTGCCAGCAGCTTTATGGGGCAGTTAAGCGGCGGGGAGCTGTTTTTT. It codes for CASSFMGQLSGGELFF.

This clonotype showed up just a few times. This chain connects TRBV7-8 to TRBJ1-3; TRBD1 is a possible D gene (5 bases). The V and J ends lost 2 bases and 0 bases respectively, with 26 bases between them. Germline CDR1 reads SGHVS; CDR2 reads FQNEAQ. The CDR3 is 21 residues long. CDR3 sequence (DNA): TGTGCCAGCAGCTTAAGGGCGGTGGCAGGGTTAACCTACGGCTCTGGAAACACCATATATTTT. This translates into CASSLRAVAGLTYGSGNTIYF.

The rearrangement uses TRBV12-3 or TRBV12-4 and TRBJ2-1, with 9 bases aligning to TRBD1. V was pared by 6 bases and J by 6 bases, with 9 bases of the junction left unmatched. The CDR3 is 15 residues long. In DNA, the CDR3 is TGTGCCAGCAGCCCAGGACAGGGGCCGGGCAATGAGCAGTTCTTC. This encodes CASSPGQGPGNEQFF.

Many counts were recorded for this clonotype. The rearrangement uses TRBV7-9 and TRBJ2-5; TRBD2 matches at 7 bases. The germline gives CDR1 SEHNR, CDR2 FQNEAQ (reference sequence). V was pared by 10 bases and J by 1 base, with 12 bases of the junction left unmatched. The CDR3 is 15 amino acids. Here the CDR3 reads CATTPGLAAQETQYF. The CDR3 bases are TGTGCCACCACGCCTGGGCTAGCGGCCCAAGAGACCCAGTACTTC.